This T cell receptor (beta chain) stems from a study of identical twins. A template switching step contributed a universal primer site, while unique molecular identifiers were present in the cDNA. MiXCR was run by TCRdb on the 5' RACE reads, yielding one entry per CDR3 protein. The top ten hold around 4.5% of the sample, which has around 690,000 distinct CDR3 sequences, approximately 22% seen once. General study results and limits: The abundant beta clonotypes from cord blood had fewer insertions, and memory repertoires had none of this.

As for this clonotype: What it binds is unknown.

These data were also filed under a second study, of T cells expressing NK-cell markers.

The sample was PBMCs. The clonotype comes from a woman between 18 and 29 years old in good health.

The CDR3 protein is CASSFRDGLMGETQYF. CDR3 nucleotide sequence: TGTGCCAGCAGTTTCCGCGACGGTCTCATGGGGGAGACCCAGTACTTC. V and J are TRBV12-3 or TRBV12-4 and TRBJ2-5; D ambiguous. Deletions cut 3 bases from V and 5 bases from J, with 19 bases between. The CDR3 has 16 residues.